Detailed here is one T cell receptor beta chain. Its antigen specificity is not known. No much larger clone exists at a distance of one base, and base qualities are not known. This record comes from a study of vaccination and CD4 T cells after COVID-19 (dated by TCRdb to between 2020 and 2023). Background for the entire study: SARS-CoV-2 positivity had been established in the convalescent patients by nasal swab PCR, and mild disease was recorded in some 10 of these patients and severe disease in one. In control cultures, a CEFX viral epitope pool was used as positive control, an HIV-1 Nef peptide pool was used as negative control, or no peptide was added. Post-COVID blood samples were collected from convalescent patients a median of roughly 100 days after diagnosis, with a range of about 30 to 180 days. Post-vaccine blood samples were taken a median of about 72 days after the second vaccine dose, with a range of roughly 14 to 250 days. Culture stimuli were overlapping spike peptide pools from SARS-CoV-2 and from the common cold coronaviruses HCoV-NL63, HCoV-OC43 and HCoV-229E. Participants received two doses of either the Pfizer-BioNTech BNT162b2 vaccine (n=8) or the Moderna mRNA-1273 vaccine (n=2). Six males and four females were included in the convalescent cohort, with two Hispanic individuals, seven Caucasians, two Asians and one multiracial person represented. The spike-specific CD4+ TCR repertoire was compared before and after mRNA vaccination in 10 COVID-19 convalescent patients and a few infection-naive healthy vaccine recipients.

From cysteine to phenylalanine, the CDR3 is 15 amino acids long. CDR3 DNA only is kept here, 45 bases in frame from base 1. The CDR1 and CDR2 encoded by the germline V gene (reference sequence) are MNHEY and SMNVEV. At the junction V is shortened by 8 bases and J by 1 base, with 16 bases in between. The treatment or condition label, as the study defines it: roughly nine-day PBMC culture with coronavirus spike peptide pools or control peptides (ViraFEST assay). The ViraFEST assay was used in the study, in which antigen-specific T cells were expanded with peptide pools and expanded clonotypes were subsequently identified by TCR sequencing. Positive SARS-CoV-2 PCR tests in the convalescent patients dated from March to December 2020, before Alpha, Beta and Delta variants emerged in the United States. Each well held about 2.2 million PBMCs cultured in IMDM containing roughly 5% human AB serum and 10 IU/ml IL-2, with roughly 10 ug/ml peptide pools added. On days 3 and 7, half of the culture medium was replaced with fresh IL-2-containing medium. After around 10 days of culture, CD4+ T cells were isolated by negative selection with the EasySep CD4+ T cell isolation kit. Ficoll-Paque Plus gradient centrifugation was used to isolate PBMCs from whole blood, and the isolated PBMCs were then either used fresh or cryopreserved at -140C. Culture conditions were generally each tested in triplicate wells.

The receptor library was made with PCR. DNA from cultured CD4+ T cells was subjected to TCR sequencing with the Oncomine TCR Beta short-read assay at the Johns Hopkins FTIC core. The QIAamp micro DNA kit was used to extract genomic DNA from the cultured CD4+ T cells. The Oncomine TCR Beta libraries from cultured CD4+ T cells were pooled using unique dual indexes and then sequenced on an Illumina iSeq 100. Concerning the study's data processing: Non-productive sequences were removed, and CDR3s that did not start with C, did not end with F or W, or were shorter than 7 amino acids were discarded. Antigen-specific clonotypes were identified using the MANAFEST web application through comparison of peptide-stimulated wells with reference and other culture wells. An FDR below 0.05, an odds ratio above 5, and a productive frequency above 0.1% in at least two of three replicate wells were required for clones to be considered positive. Cross-reactive clonotypes were defined as significantly expanded in both SARS-CoV-2 spike wells and at least one common cold coronavirus spike condition. CDR3 homology was assessed with Levenshtein distances (stringdist) and unrooted phylogenetic trees (ape) in R version 3.6.1. Clones were called with MiXCR by TCRdb after fastp trimmed the public reads at Q25, and only in-frame beta chains were retained. Rows with one shared CDR3 protein collapse into an entry with the most common genes and DNA. The authors' filters were not applied to this entry. The sample table records 9,500 to 15,000 distinct CDR3 sequences; roughly three fifths of these occur just once. The biggest ten clones account for about 12% of the sample.

On the study overall, not on this receptor specifically: Relatively few convalescent patients were included in the study, and early timepoints after natural infection were not analyzed. Among convalescent patients, a median about 86% of the SARS-CoV-2-reactive clones seen after vaccination appeared only after vaccination, which suggests priming specific to the vaccine. The median number of SARS-CoV-2-reactive clonotypes rose from 20 to 25 after infection to a few dozen after vaccination, but the change was not significant. Of the vaccine-specific clones found in convalescent patients, nearly all (304 of 307) were mono-reactive for SARS-CoV-2 spike instead of being cross-reactive with common cold coronaviruses.

The sample comprised CD4+ T cells from blood, cultured in vitro. The clonotype was recovered from a human donor who had recovered from COVID-19. The sequence links TRBV27 to TRBJ2-3; the D element might be TRBD1 or TRBD2, as each aligns at 5 bases. In nucleotide form, the sequence is TGTGCCAGCGCCCATGGGCAGGGAGGCACAGATACGCAGTATTTT. Its protein product is CASAHGQGGTDTQYF.